This T cell receptor beta chain originates from a study of blood T cell repertoires in COVID-19. In the study overall: There were acute and convalescent COVID-19 samples, and they came from the United States, Italy and Spain. Sample material is recorded as cDNA or gDNA derived from T cells, B-cell-depleted T cells, or PBMCs.

Trimming left V 4 bases short and J 1 base short, with 11 bases between. The CDR3 is 14 amino acids. Germline values: CDR1 SGHRS, CDR2 YFSETQ. Original processing methods: It was from reference gene primer amplification that nucleated cell counts were estimated. Profiling relied on immunoSEQ multiplex PCR, and the TCRdb table lists in-frame clones only, not all of them. V and J calls and clone size are as listed in that table; D and trimming were resolved from the DNA. The data contain 110,000 to 150,000 clones, about 86% of them singletons. The chain carries TRBV5-1 and TRBJ1-1, with D perhaps TRBD1 (6 bases). The sample comprised peripheral blood. The origin of this receptor is a woman in her 40s with acute or convalescent COVID-19. The CDR3 bases are TGCGCCAGCAGCGGAGCGACAGGGAACACTGAAGCTTTCTTT. This gives the protein CASSGATGNTEAFF.